This entry describes one TCR beta chain. Its antigen remains unidentified. Different DNA sequences within this sample yield the same CDR3. Sorted populations comprised CD4+ and CD8+ T cells obtained from PBMCs. The record originates from a study of CD8+ T cells in alopecia areata. The germline CDR1 and CDR2 sequences are SGHVS and FQNEAQ. Trimming removed 4 bases at V and 2 bases at J, with 3 bases between. There are 11 residues in the CDR3. Study observations and caveats: Normal skin's resident alphabeta T cells are sequenced alongside lesional scalp T cells. Affected lesional scalp, above all in alopecia totalis/universalis, was more clonal than normal scalp. Mice gave a clearer picture of TCR sharing than patients did, possibly for HLA-related reasons.

cDNA prepared by RNA extraction and subsequent reverse transcription served as the template for sequencing. The repertoire was sequenced with immunoSEQ multiplex PCR; TCRdb's copy has only in-frame clones and lacks some. This table has 100,000 to 130,000 clones, around 59% appearing once. The TCR was taken from a human donor in good health. The rearrangement links TRBV7-8 to TRBJ2-7, with D unresolved. Sequencing was carried out using CD8+ T cells sorted from blood. CDR3 protein: CASSSTYEQYF. For the CDR3, the DNA is TGTGCCAGCAGCTCTACCTACGAGCAGTACTTC.